In its sample, the clone carrying this TCR beta chain was seen once. Sequencing used immunoSEQ multiplex PCR; TCRdb keeps in-frame clones, though not all of them. The repertoire has about 75,000 clones, 94% of them found once; the top ten carry less than 0.15%. This sample stems from a study of T cell changes during pregnancy in multiple sclerosis. Trimming cost V 0 bases and J 0 bases; bases outside gene matches: 5. This CDR3 contains 17 residues. Germline CDR1 reads SGHRS; CDR2 reads YFSETQ. Sequenced here: CD4+ T cells from peripheral blood mononuclear cells, sampled after pregnancy. This sequence originates from a female donor with multiple sclerosis, enrolled in a pregnancy study. This chain connects TRBV5-1 to TRBJ2-3, with TRBD1 identical over 9 bases. This CDR3 reads CASSLDGTGLSTDTQYF. CDR3 nucleotide sequence: TGCGCCAGCAGCTTGGACGGGACAGGGTTGAGCACAGATACGCAGTATTTT.